This record covers a single T cell receptor beta chain. Its antigen remains undetermined. The sample holds no much larger clone one base away, and base qualities are not on file. The data stem from a study of lymphopenia after photon versus proton radiotherapy (dated by TCRdb to the late 2010s). Background on the whole study: Photon and proton radiation therapy were compared by the study for their immunological effects in patients with gastrointestinal tumors who developed high-grade lymphopenia. The goal of the study was to describe how the two radiation modalities differ in their effects on the immune system. The cohort comprised roughly 20 patients with gastrointestinal tumors who received either photon or proton therapy and then developed lymphopenia.

The library was prepared using the immunoSEQ multiplex PCR assay. Deep sequencing of rearranged TCR beta loci, alongside multiparametric flow cytometry, was used to profile T cell repertoires. Not all clones reach the TCRdb copy of this immuneACCESS table, which keeps in-frame sequences only. Checked studies attribute under half of the gap to unresolved V genes and leave the rest unexplained. Across this sample there are 9,500 to 15,000 clones, with roughly 90% seen only once. The top ten hold over 3% of the sample. The research as a whole found: The survival association was assessed only in patients who died, and better survival with proton therapy was presented by the authors as a possibility rather than a demonstrated result. During treatment, patients who received proton therapy stayed relatively stable, whereas patients who received photon therapy lost naive T cells and TCR diversity and gained effector/memory populations. Once the lymphocyte count had reached its nadir, the repertoires of photon-treated patients showed oligoclonal expansion, particularly of CD8+ Temra cells, and this expansion drove the decline in diversity. Across the cohort, a larger post-nadir drop in TCR diversity was inversely correlated with overall survival time among patients who died.

Via the germline V gene (reference sequence), CDR1 is LNHDA and CDR2 SQIVND. The CDR3 starts with the cysteine, ends with the phenylalanine, and has 13 residues. Only the CDR3 region is kept as DNA, spanning 39 bases read in frame from base 1. V gives up 3 bases and J gives up 4 bases, and the segment between their germline ends measures 9 bases. Specimen: peripheral blood, collected from a patient treated with proton-based radiotherapy. This TCR was recovered from a man aged 55 to 70 with pancreatic cancer. This chain is built from TRBV19 and TRBJ1-1; the D gene is unclear. The CDR3 protein is CASSIRLFTEAFF. In nucleotide form, the sequence is TGTGCCAGTAGTATCAGGCTATTCACTGAAGCTTTCTTT.